Listed here are 25 T cell receptor beta chains from one sample, sequenced in a study of OX40 agonist ivuxolimab in advanced cancers. Only in-frame clones appear in the TCRdb table, and some are missing; sequencing was by immunoSEQ multiplex PCR. The sample has 25,000 to 35,000 clones, roughly 90% seen once. The sample here was CD4+ or CD8+ T cells sorted from blood, taken in a trial of the OX40 agonist ivuxolimab. The receptors stem from an adult with an advanced solid tumor such as melanoma, head and neck, liver or kidney cancer.

This chain connects TRBV11-3 to TRBJ2-3, with 7 bases that match TRBD2. This CDR3 spans 15 amino acids. V was clipped by 5 bases and J by 1 base; unmatched bases: 6. CDR1 is SGHNT, CDR2 YENEEA, per germline. The CDR3 here is CASSTSGTRTDTQYF. The CDR3 coding sequence is TGTGCCAGCAGCACAAGCGGGACCCGCACAGATACGCAGTATTTT.

The V and J genes are TRBV13 and TRBJ2-7, with D possibly being TRBD1 (6 bases). Trimming took off 0 bases at V and 0 bases at J, with 21 bases between the two ends. The germline V gene encodes CDR1 PRHDT and CDR2 FYEKMQ (reference sequence). This CDR3 spans 19 amino acids. The CDR3 protein is CASSLGGGLGGRSSYEQYF. Written as DNA, the CDR3 is TGTGCCAGCAGCTTAGGCGGAGGTTTAGGGGGAAGAAGCTCCTACGAGCAGTACTTC.

In this sample, this clone is medium-sized. The chain recombines TRBV28 with TRBJ1-5; tentative D call: TRBD1 (5 bases). The CDR3 totals 12 residues. V gave up 8 bases and J gave up 3 bases, with 8 bases separating them. CDR1 is MDHEN, CDR2 SYDVKM, per germline. CDR3 region: CASGGINQPQHF. CDR3 nucleotides: TGTGCCAGCGGGGGGATCAATCAGCCCCAGCATTTT.

The chain is built from TRBV28 and TRBJ1-1; D ambiguous. V lost 7 bases and J 4 bases, leaving 16 bases between the germline ends. The CDR3 totals 14 residues. The germline CDR1 and CDR2 sequences are MDHEN and SYDVKM. The CDR3 coding sequence is TGTGCCAGCAAGTGGCCAGGAAGATTCACTGAAGCTTTCTTT. Protein product: CASKWPGRFTEAFF.

This clone qualifies as medium-sized. The genes are TRBV19 and TRBJ1-1, with D maybe TRBD1 (5 bases). CDR3 length: 16 amino acids. Germline V gene lookup returns CDR1 LNHDA and CDR2 SQIVND (reference sequence). Trimming took 7 bases from V and 6 from J, leaving 24 bases between them. The CDR3 loop reads CASKQMVSGRTAEAFF. The CDR3 nucleotides are TGTGCCAGTAAGCAAATGGTTTCAGGGCGCACCGCTGAAGCTTTCTTT. The complete variable domain, with remaining parts taken from reference TRBV19 and TRBJ1-1, reads DGGITQSPKYLFRKEGQNVTLSCEQNLNHDAMYWYRQDPGQGLRLIYYSQIVNDFQKGDIAEGYSVSREKKESFPLTVTSAQKNPTAFYLCASKQMVSGRTAEAFFGQGTRLTVV.

A word on this clone: Other DNA sequences in the sample encode the same CDR3. The chain is built from TRBV4-1 and TRBJ2-7; weak D call: TRBD2 (5 bases). The CDR3 runs 16 residues. CDR1 and CDR2 from the germline V gene are MGHRA and YSYEKL. The ends were cut back, 4 bases at V and 3 bases at J, with 19 bases in the middle. CDR3 region: CASSPEIGVLGYEQYF. The CDR3, as DNA: TGCGCCAGCAGCCCGGAGATCGGGGTCTTGGGCTACGAGCAGTACTTC.

The V and J genes are TRBV11-2 and TRBJ2-3; D gene ambiguous. Trimming removed 3 bases from V and 2 bases from J, with 9 bases in between. Germline assignment: CDR1 SGHAT and CDR2 FQNNGV. The CDR3 spans 14 residues. The CDR3 DNA reads as TGTGCCAGCAGCTTCGACGGCTCCACAGATACGCAGTATTTT. Translation: CASSFDGSTDTQYF.

The CDR3, as DNA: TGTGCCAGCAGTTCCCGACAGGGGGCTTTATCCCCCGATGGCTACACCTTC. Its translation: CASSSRQGALSPDGYTF. The V gene is TRBV27, the J gene TRBJ1-2; 10 bases fit TRBD1. Germline CDR1 and CDR2: MNHEY and SMNVEV (reference sequence). The CDR3 totals 17 residues. The trim removed 4 bases at V and 6 bases at J, leaving 14 bases unmatched.

In this sample, this clone turned up once. The gene calls are TRBV5-4 and TRBJ2-3, with D possibly matching TRBD2 (5 bases). The CDR3 has 14 amino acids. Germline CDR1 and CDR2: SGHNT and YYREEE (reference sequence). Trimming took 5 bases from V and 2 from J, leaving 12 bases between them. This CDR3 is CASRSERNTDTQYF. The CDR3 DNA sequence: TGTGCCAGCAGATCCGAGCGGAACACAGATACGCAGTATTTT.

Here the CDR3 DNA reads TGTGCCAGCAGTTACTCGACTTTAAGGGGCTACAATGAGCAGTTCTTC. It is translated as CASSYSTLRGYNEQFF. The rearrangement uses TRBV6-5 and TRBJ2-1; perhaps TRBD1 as D (5 bases). V lost 0 bases to trimming and J lost 3 bases, with 12 bases between them. This CDR3 region has 16 residues. Per germline, CDR1 MNHEY and CDR2 SVGAGI.

This clone was counted once. V is TRBV28 and J is TRBJ1-5, with D tentatively TRBD1 (6 bases). The V gene's germline CDR1 is MDHEN and CDR2 SYDVKM. Trimming removed 7 bases at V and 4 bases at J, with 17 bases between. The CDR3 is made up of 15 amino acids. The CDR3 is CASTRGLGGNQPQHF. CDR3 nucleotides: TGTGCCAGCACCCGAGGGTTAGGGGGGAATCAGCCCCAGCATTTT. The entire variable domain, with the rest obtained from reference TRBV28 and TRBJ1-5, is as follows: DVKVTQSSRYLVKRTGEKVFLECVQDMDHENMFWYRQDPGLGLRLIYFSYDVKMKEKGDIPEGYSVSREKKERFSLILESASTNQTSMYLCASTRGLGGNQPQHFGDGTRLSIL.

CDR3 bases: TGTGCCAGCAGCCCCACACTTGACAGCGGATATGGCTACACCTTC. Protein product: CASSPTLDSGYGYTF. The rearrangement uses TRBV6-4 and TRBJ1-2; perhaps TRBD1 as D (5 bases). The CDR3 runs to 15 residues. Germline CDR1 is MRHNA and CDR2 is SNTAGT. With 6 bases removed from V and 5 bases from J, the gap between germline ends came to 19 bases.

This chain joins TRBV10-3 and TRBJ2-2, with D perhaps matching TRBD1 (5 bases). Germline CDR1 ENHRY, CDR2 SYGVKD. CDR3 length: 16 residues. Trimming shortened V by 2 bases and J by 1 base, and 11 bases separated the two germline ends. The DNA for the CDR3 is TGTGCCATCAGTGAGGCCTGGCAGGGGAACACCGGGGAGCTGTTTTTT. This gives the protein CAISEAWQGNTGELFF.

The chain employs TRBV27 and TRBJ2-1; TRBD2 aligns across 10 bases. The junction had 9 bases not matched to a gene; V was cut back by 4 bases and J by 0 bases. Germline V gene lookup returns CDR1 MNHEY and CDR2 SMNVEV (reference sequence). The CDR3 totals 18 residues. This CDR3 reads CASSSLAGGLSSYNEQFF. As DNA, the CDR3 is TGTGCCAGCAGTTCGTTAGCGGGAGGCCTTAGCTCCTACAATGAGCAGTTCTTC.

The gene calls are TRBV27 and TRBJ1-1, with 7 bases fitting TRBD1. Germline V gene lookup returns CDR1 MNHEY and CDR2 SMNVEV (reference sequence). This CDR3 spans 15 amino acids. V trimming: 5 bases; J trimming: 4 bases; junction bases outside the gene matches: 10. For the CDR3, the DNA is TGTGCCAGCAGTAGACGACAGGGATCGGGCACTGAAGCTTTCTTT. Translating it yields CASSRRQGSGTEAFF.

This clone is a singleton in its sample. V usage is TRBV4-1 and J usage is TRBJ1-2; D is ambiguous. Trimming pared 4 bases from V and 0 bases from J, leaving 6 bases between. The CDR3 has 13 amino acids. Germline lookup yields CDR1 MGHRA and CDR2 YSYEKL. CDR3 in amino acids: CASSPLPNYGYTF. The CDR3 region has the DNA TGCGCCAGCAGCCCCCTCCCTAACTATGGCTACACCTTC.

The chain couples TRBV6-5 to TRBJ2-2, with D possibly being TRBD1 (6 bases). The CDR3 is 16 residues long. V gave up 0 bases and J gave up 1 base, with 9 bases separating them. Germline V gene lookup returns CDR1 MNHEY and CDR2 SVGAGI. CDR3 DNA: TGTGCCAGCAGTTACTCGATAGGGGGGAACACCGGGGAGCTGTTTTTT. This gives the protein CASSYSIGGNTGELFF.

Notes on this clone: Other DNA sequences within the sample encode an identical CDR3. This chain connects TRBV7-9 to TRBJ2-7; no reliable D call. The CDR3 spans 11 residues. V lost 2 bases, J lost 4 bases, and 3 bases lay in between. The germline V gene encodes CDR1 SEHNR and CDR2 FQNEAQ (reference sequence). CDR3 protein: CASSLSYEQYF. The CDR3 coding sequence is TGTGCCAGCAGCTTAAGTTACGAGCAGTACTTC.

V is TRBV7-8 and J is TRBJ1-5; D perhaps matches TRBD1 (6 bases). The CDR3 has 17 residues. Trimming took 5 bases from V and 3 from J, leaving 20 bases between them. Germline lookup yields CDR1 SGHVS and CDR2 FQNEAQ. The CDR3 DNA reads as TGTGCCAGCAGCCAGTACGGGGATCAGGGGAACAATCAGCCCCAGCATTTT. Protein product: CASSQYGDQGNNQPQHF.

V and J are TRBV21-1 and TRBJ1-6. TRBV21-1 is marked as a pseudogene. The CDR3 sequence is 18 residues long. CDR3: CASSGHPRGGRYNSPLHF. As DNA, the CDR3 is TGTGCCAGCAGCGGACATCCCCGGGGAGGGCGGTATAATTCACCCCTCCACTTT.

The chain employs TRBV18 and TRBJ2-7; 8 nucleotides agree with TRBD1. This CDR3 region has 15 residues. Germline V gene lookup returns CDR1 KGHSH and CDR2 LQKENI. V lost 3 bases, J lost 3 bases, and 7 bases stayed unmatched. CDR3 in amino acids: CASSPAGQAIYEQYF. The CDR3 DNA follows: TGTGCCAGCTCACCGGCGGGACAGGCGATCTACGAGCAGTACTTC.

The chain carries TRBV5-1 and TRBJ2-7; the D is unclear. CDR1 and CDR2 from the germline V gene are SGHRS and YFSETQ. This CDR3 is built from 12 residues. The V and J ends lost 4 bases and 7 bases respectively, with 12 bases between them. The CDR3 here is CASSRTSWEQYF. CDR3 in DNA: TGCGCCAGCAGCCGGACGTCTTGGGAGCAGTACTTC.

This chain uses TRBV9 with TRBJ1-2; maybe TRBD1 (5 bases). Trimming removed 7 bases at V and 5 bases at J, with 9 bases between. Looked up from germline, CDR1 is SGDLS and CDR2 is YYNGEE. CDR3 length equals 11 residues. This CDR3 reads CASGTSYGYTF. DNA for the CDR3: TGTGCCAGCGGGACTTCTTATGGCTACACCTTC.

CDR3: CASRGGDNYGYTF. CDR3 in DNA: TGTGCCAGCAGGGGGGGAGATAACTATGGCTACACCTTC. V usage is TRBV6-5 and J usage is TRBJ1-2; D is possibly TRBD1 (5 bases). The germline V and J ends were trimmed by 6 bases and 1 base, with 9 bases remaining between them. This CDR3 is built from 13 residues. Per the germline V gene, CDR1 is MNHEY and CDR2 is SVGAGI.

The chain carries TRBV7-6 and TRBJ1-1, with 8 positions matching TRBD1. Germline CDR1 is SGHVS and CDR2 is FNYEAQ. The CDR3 spans 13 residues. V shed 1 base and J 10 bases; nucleotides not matched to a gene: 5. DNA of the CDR3: TGTGCCAGCAGCTTAGGGACAGGGTCTCGAGCTTTCTTT. Protein sequence: CASSLGTGSRAFF.